What follows are 4 T cell receptor beta chains derived from one specimen sequenced in a study of Ad26.COV2.S vaccination and SARS-CoV-2 variants. The treatment: 19 received Ad26.COV2.S at low or high dose, single or two shots; 5 received placebo; per-sample allocation not given. Each sample was drawn 63 days after the first injection (of vaccine or placebo). The assay was immunoSEQ multiplex PCR, and TCRdb's table has in-frame clones only and misses some. The sample includes 350,000 to 450,000 clones, roughly 91% of them seen just once. This specimen consisted of peripheral blood, obtained in a trial of Ad26.COV2.S vaccine versus placebo. These receptors were taken from a person aged 18-60 years who received the Ad26.COV2.S COVID-19 vaccine or a placebo.

V is TRBV5-1 and J is TRBJ1-6; 11 bases map to TRBD1. CDR3 size: 18 residues. CDR1 and CDR2 from the germline V gene are SGHRS and YFSETQ. Trimming at V came to 3 bases and at J to 1 base, leaving 6 bases not matched to a gene. DNA for the CDR3: TGCGCCAGCAGCTCGGACAGGGGGCCGTGGTCCTATAATTCACCCCTCCACTTT. This translates into CASSSDRGPWSYNSPLHF.

The chain recombines TRBV11-2 with TRBJ1-5; 11 bases are shared with TRBD1. V shed 4 bases, J shed 4 bases, and the junction held 3 bases outside the gene matches. Germline V CDR1 and CDR2: SGHAT, FQNNGV. This CDR3 spans 15 amino acids. CDR3 sequence: CASSWGQGVNQPQHF. In nucleotides, the CDR3 is TGTGCCAGCAGCTGGGGACAGGGGGTGAATCAGCCCCAGCATTTT.

In the case of this clone: Within the sample, other DNA sequences also encode this same CDR3. The DNA of the CDR3 is TGTGCCAGCAGTTTATACCGAAACACCATATATTTT. Translated, it gives CASSLYRNTIYF. The V and J genes are TRBV28 and TRBJ1-3; D uncertain. V lost 1 base and J 5 bases, leaving 3 bases between the germline ends. CDR1 and CDR2 from the germline V gene are MDHEN and SYDVKM. The CDR3 length is 12 residues.

The V call is TRBV3-1 (or the pseudogene TRBV3-2), the J call TRBJ2-7, with D possibly matching TRBD2 (5 bases). The length of the CDR3 is 15 residues. Germline CDR1 LGHDT, CDR2 YNNKEL (reference sequence). V was cut by 0 bases and J by 2 bases, with 11 bases left in between. The chain's CDR3 is CASSQDRRITYEQYF. As DNA, the CDR3 is TGTGCCAGCAGCCAAGATAGGAGGATCACCTACGAGCAGTACTTC.